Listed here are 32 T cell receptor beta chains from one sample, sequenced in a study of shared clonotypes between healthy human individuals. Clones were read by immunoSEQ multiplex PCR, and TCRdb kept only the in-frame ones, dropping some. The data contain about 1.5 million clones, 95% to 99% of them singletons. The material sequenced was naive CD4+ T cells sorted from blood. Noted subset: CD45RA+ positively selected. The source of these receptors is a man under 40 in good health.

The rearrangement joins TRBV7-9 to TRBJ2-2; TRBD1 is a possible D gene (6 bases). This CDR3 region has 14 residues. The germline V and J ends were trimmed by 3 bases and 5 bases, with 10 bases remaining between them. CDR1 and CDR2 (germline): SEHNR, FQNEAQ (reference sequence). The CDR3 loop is CASSFNRETGELFF. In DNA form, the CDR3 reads TGTGCCAGCAGCTTCAACAGGGAGACCGGGGAGCTGTTTTTT.

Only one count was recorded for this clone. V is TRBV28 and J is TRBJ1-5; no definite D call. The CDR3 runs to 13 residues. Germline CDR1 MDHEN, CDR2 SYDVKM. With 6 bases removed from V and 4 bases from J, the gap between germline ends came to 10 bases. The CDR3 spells CASSPIGNQPQHF. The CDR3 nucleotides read TGTGCCAGCAGCCCTATTGGGAATCAGCCCCAGCATTTT.

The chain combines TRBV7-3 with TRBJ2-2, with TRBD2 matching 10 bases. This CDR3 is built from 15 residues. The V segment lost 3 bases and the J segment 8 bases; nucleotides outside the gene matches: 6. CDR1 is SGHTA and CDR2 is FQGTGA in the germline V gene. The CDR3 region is CASSFRAGGSGELFF. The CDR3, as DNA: TGTGCCAGCAGCTTCAGAGCGGGAGGGTCAGGGGAGCTGTTTTTT.

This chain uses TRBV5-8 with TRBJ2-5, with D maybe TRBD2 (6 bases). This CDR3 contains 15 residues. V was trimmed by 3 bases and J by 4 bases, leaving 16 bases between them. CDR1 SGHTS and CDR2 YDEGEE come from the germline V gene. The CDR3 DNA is TGTGCCAGCAGCTCCCGGGACTCCAAGGGAGAGACCCAGTACTTC. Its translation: CASSSRDSKGETQYF.

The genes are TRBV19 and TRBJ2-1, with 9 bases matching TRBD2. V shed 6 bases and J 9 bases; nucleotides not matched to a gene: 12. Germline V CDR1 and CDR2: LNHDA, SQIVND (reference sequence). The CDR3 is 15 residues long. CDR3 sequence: CASRSSGLAGGEQFF. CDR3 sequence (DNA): TGTGCCAGTAGATCATCGGGACTAGCCGGCGGTGAGCAGTTCTTC.

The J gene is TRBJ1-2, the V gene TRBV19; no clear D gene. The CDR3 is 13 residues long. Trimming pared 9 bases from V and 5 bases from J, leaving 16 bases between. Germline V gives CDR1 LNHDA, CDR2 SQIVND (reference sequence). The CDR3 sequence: CASDTTGGYGYTF. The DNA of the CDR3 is TGTGCCAGCGACACGACGGGAGGGTATGGCTACACCTTC.

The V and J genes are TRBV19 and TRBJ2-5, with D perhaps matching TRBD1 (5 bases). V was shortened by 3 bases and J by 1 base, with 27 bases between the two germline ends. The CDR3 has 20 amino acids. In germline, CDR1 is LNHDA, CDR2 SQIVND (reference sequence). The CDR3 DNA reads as TGTGCCAGTAGTATTCGGTCCCGGGCTTGGACACTCTTTTCCCAAGAGACCCAGTACTTC. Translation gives CASSIRSRAWTLFSQETQYF.

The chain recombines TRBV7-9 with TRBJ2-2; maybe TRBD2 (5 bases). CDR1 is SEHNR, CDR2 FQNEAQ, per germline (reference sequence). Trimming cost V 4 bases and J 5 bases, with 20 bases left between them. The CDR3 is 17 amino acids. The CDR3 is CASSSSAGSRGTGELFF. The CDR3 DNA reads TGTGCCAGCAGCTCAAGCGCCGGGTCCCGCGGGACCGGGGAGCTGTTTTTT.

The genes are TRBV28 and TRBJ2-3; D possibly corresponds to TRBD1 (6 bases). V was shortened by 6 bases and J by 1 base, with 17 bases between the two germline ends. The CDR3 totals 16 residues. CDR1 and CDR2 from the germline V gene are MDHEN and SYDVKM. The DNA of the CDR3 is TGTGCCAGCAGCTCACCACCGCGGACAGGCACAGATACGCAGTATTTT. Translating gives CASSSPPRTGTDTQYF.

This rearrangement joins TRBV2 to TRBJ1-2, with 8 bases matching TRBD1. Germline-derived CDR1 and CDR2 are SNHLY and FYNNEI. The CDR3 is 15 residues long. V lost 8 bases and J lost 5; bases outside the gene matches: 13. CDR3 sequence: CASGRPRDRLYGYTF. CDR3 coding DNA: TGTGCCAGCGGGCGACCACGGGACAGGCTATATGGCTACACCTTC.

CDR3 loop: CASRQPGQGGDTQYF. In DNA, the CDR3 is TGTGCCAGTAGGCAACCGGGACAGGGGGGGGATACGCAGTATTTT. The rearrangement joins TRBV19 to TRBJ2-3, with 11 bases that match TRBD1. The length of the CDR3 is 15 residues. The V gene end was trimmed by 6 bases and the J gene end by 6 bases; junction bases not matched to a gene: 8. Germline V gives CDR1 LNHDA, CDR2 SQIVND (reference sequence).

The CDR3 bases are TGCAGCGTTGTGCTTGGTGATCGAGGCCCGAACACCGGGGAGCTGTTTTTT. This sequence encodes CSVVLGDRGPNTGELFF. V usage is TRBV29-1 and J usage is TRBJ2-2, with D hard to call. The germline gives CDR1 SQVTM, CDR2 ANQGSEA. V was cut by 4 bases and J by 0 bases, with 18 bases left in between. The CDR3 consists of 17 residues.

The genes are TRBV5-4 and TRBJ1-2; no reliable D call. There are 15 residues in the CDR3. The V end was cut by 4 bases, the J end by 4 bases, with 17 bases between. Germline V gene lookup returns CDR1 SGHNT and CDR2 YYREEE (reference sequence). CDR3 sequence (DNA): TGTGCCAGCAGCCGCGAGCCGGCCGGAGCCTATGGCTACACCTTC. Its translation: CASSREPAGAYGYTF.

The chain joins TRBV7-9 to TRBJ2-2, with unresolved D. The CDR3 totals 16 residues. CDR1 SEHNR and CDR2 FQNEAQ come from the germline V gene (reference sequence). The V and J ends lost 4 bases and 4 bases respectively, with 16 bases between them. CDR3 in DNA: TGTGCCAGCAGCTCCCGGGCCACACAGAGCACCGGGGAGCTGTTTTTT. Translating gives CASSSRATQSTGELFF. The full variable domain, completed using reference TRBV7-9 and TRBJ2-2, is DTGVSQNPRHKITKRGQNVTFRCDPISEHNRLYWYRQTLGQGPEFLTYFQNEAQLEKSRLLSDRFSAERPKGSFSTLEIQRTEQGDSAMYLCASSSRATQSTGELFFGEGSRLTVL.

CDR3 in DNA: TGTGCCAGCAGCCCTGGACAGGGGGCGCGAATGCCCTATGGCTACACCTTC. This codes for CASSPGQGARMPYGYTF. This chain joins TRBV5-5 and TRBJ1-2, with TRBD1 matching 11 bases. V dropped 4 bases and J dropped 4; count of bases not matched to a gene: 12. This CDR3 is 17 amino acids long. Germline CDR1 SGHKS, CDR2 YYEKEE (reference sequence).

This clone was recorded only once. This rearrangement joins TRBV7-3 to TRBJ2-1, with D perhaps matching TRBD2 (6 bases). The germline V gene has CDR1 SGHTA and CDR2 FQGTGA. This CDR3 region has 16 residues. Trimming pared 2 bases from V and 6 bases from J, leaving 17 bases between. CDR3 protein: CASSLFGGGGPNEQFF. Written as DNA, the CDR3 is TGTGCCAGCAGCTTATTTGGGGGAGGCGGACCCAATGAGCAGTTCTTC.

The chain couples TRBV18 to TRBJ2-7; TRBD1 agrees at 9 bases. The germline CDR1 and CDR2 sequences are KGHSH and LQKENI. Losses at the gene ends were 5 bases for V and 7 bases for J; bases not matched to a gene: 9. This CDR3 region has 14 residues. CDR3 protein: CASSSDRGSKEQYF. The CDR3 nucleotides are TGTGCCAGCTCATCGGACAGGGGTAGTAAGGAGCAGTACTTC.

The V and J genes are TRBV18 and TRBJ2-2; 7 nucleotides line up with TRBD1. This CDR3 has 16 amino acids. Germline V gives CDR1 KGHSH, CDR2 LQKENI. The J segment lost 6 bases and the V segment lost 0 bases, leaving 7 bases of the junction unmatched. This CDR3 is CASSPPLQGSPGELFF. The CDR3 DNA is TGTGCCAGCTCACCACCCTTACAGGGGTCCCCCGGGGAGCTGTTTTTT. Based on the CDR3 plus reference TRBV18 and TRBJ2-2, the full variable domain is NAGVMQNPRHLVRRRGQEARLRCSPMKGHSHVYWYRQLPEEGLKFMVYLQKENIIDESGMPKERFSAEFPKEGPSILRIQQVVRGDSAAYFCASSPPLQGSPGELFFGEGSRLTVL.

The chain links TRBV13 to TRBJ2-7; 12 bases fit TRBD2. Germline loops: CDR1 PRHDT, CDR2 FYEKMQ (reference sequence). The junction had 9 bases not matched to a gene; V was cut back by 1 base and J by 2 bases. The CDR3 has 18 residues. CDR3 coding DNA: TGTGCCAGCAGCTTAGAAGGACTAGCGGGACCCAGAACCTACGAGCAGTACTTC. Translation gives CASSLEGLAGPRTYEQYF. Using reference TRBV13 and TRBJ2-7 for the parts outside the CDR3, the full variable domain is AAGVIQSPRHLIKEKRETATLKCYPIPRHDTVYWYQQGPGQDPQFLISFYEKMQSDKGSIPDRFSAQQFSDYHSELNMSSLELGDSALYFCASSLEGLAGPRTYEQYFGPGTRLTVT.

Written as DNA, the CDR3 is TGTGCCAGCAGCTTAGGGGCCGGGACAGCAGAGGGAGATACGCAGTATTTT. It specifies CASSLGAGTAEGDTQYF. V is TRBV7-9 and J is TRBJ2-3; 7 bases are shared with TRBD1. This CDR3 is built from 17 residues. V was clipped by 1 base and J by 5 bases; unmatched bases: 12. The germline V gene encodes CDR1 SEHNR and CDR2 FQNEAQ (reference sequence).

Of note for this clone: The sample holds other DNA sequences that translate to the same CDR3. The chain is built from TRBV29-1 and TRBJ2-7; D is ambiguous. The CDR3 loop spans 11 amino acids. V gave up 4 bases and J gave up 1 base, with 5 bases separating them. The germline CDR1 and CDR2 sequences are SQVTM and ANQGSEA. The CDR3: CSVARSYEQYF. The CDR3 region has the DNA TGCAGCGTTGCGCGTTCCTACGAGCAGTACTTC.

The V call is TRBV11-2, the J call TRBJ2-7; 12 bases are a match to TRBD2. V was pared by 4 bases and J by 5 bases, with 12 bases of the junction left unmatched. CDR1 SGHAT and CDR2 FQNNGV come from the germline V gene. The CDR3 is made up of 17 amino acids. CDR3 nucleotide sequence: TGTGCCAGCAGCTCACTTCTAGCGGGAGGGCCTGAGGACGAGCAGTACTTC. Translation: CASSSLLAGGPEDEQYF.

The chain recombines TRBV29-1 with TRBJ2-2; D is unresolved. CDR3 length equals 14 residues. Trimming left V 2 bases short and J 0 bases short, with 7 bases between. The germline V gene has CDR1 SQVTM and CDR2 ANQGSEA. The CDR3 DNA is TGCAGCGTTGAAATTCACGCGAACACCGGGGAGCTGTTTTTT. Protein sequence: CSVEIHANTGELFF.

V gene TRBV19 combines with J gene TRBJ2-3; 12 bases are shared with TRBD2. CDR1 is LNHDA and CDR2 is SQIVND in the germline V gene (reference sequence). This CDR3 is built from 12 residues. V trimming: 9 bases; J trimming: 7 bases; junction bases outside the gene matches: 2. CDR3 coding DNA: TGTGCCAGCCGGACTAGCGGGAATACGCAGTATTTT. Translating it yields CASRTSGNTQYF.

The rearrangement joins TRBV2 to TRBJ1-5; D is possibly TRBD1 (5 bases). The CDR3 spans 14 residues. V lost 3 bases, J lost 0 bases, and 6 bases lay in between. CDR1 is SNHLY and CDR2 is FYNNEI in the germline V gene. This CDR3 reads CASSEDISNQPQHF. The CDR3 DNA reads TGTGCCAGCAGTGAGGACATTAGCAATCAGCCCCAGCATTTT.

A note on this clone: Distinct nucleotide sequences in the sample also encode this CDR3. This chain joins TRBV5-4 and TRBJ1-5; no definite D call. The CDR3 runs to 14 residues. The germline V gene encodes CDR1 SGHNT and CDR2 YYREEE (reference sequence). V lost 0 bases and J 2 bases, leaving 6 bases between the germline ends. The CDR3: CASSLAGGNQPQHF. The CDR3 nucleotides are TGTGCCAGCAGCTTGGCCGGCGGCAATCAGCCCCAGCATTTT.

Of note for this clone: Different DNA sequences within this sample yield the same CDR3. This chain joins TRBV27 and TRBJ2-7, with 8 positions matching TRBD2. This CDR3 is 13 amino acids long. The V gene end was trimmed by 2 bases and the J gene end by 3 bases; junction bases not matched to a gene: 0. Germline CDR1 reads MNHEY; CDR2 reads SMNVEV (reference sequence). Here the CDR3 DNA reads TGTGCCAGCAGTTTAGCGGGAGGCTACGAGCAGTACTTC. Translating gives CASSLAGGYEQYF.

The DNA for the CDR3 is TGTGCCAGCAGCTTGGGCCGGGTCTCTGGAAACACCATATATTTT. Its protein is CASSLGRVSGNTIYF. The V call is TRBV11-2, the J call TRBJ1-3; D is ambiguous. This CDR3 spans 15 amino acids. V lost 3 bases and J lost 0, with 9 bases in between. The germline V gene encodes CDR1 SGHAT and CDR2 FQNNGV.

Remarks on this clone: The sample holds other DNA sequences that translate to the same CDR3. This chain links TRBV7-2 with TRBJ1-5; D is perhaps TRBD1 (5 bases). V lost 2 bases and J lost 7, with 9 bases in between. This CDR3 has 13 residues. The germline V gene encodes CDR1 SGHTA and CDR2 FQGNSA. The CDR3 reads CASSLRGDQPQHF. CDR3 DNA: TGTGCCAGCAGCTTAAGAGGGGACCAGCCCCAGCATTTT.

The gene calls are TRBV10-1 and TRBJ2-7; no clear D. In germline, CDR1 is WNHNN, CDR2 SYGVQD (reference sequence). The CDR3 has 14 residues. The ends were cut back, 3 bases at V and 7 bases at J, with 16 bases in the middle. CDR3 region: CASSDWLGTLEQYF. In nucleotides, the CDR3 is TGCGCCAGCAGTGATTGGCTAGGAACCTTGGAGCAGTACTTC.

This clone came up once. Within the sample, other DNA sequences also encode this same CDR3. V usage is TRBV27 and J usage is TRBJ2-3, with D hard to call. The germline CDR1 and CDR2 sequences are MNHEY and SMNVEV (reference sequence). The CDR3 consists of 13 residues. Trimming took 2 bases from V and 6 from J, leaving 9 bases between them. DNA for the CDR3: TGTGCCAGCAGTTTAAAGGGTACGGATACGCAGTATTTT. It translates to CASSLKGTDTQYF.

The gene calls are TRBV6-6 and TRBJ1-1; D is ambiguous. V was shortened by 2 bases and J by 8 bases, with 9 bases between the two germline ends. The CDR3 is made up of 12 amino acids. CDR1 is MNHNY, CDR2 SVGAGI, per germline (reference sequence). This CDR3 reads CASSYDGREAFF. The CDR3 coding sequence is TGTGCCAGCAGTTACGATGGTAGGGAAGCTTTCTTT.